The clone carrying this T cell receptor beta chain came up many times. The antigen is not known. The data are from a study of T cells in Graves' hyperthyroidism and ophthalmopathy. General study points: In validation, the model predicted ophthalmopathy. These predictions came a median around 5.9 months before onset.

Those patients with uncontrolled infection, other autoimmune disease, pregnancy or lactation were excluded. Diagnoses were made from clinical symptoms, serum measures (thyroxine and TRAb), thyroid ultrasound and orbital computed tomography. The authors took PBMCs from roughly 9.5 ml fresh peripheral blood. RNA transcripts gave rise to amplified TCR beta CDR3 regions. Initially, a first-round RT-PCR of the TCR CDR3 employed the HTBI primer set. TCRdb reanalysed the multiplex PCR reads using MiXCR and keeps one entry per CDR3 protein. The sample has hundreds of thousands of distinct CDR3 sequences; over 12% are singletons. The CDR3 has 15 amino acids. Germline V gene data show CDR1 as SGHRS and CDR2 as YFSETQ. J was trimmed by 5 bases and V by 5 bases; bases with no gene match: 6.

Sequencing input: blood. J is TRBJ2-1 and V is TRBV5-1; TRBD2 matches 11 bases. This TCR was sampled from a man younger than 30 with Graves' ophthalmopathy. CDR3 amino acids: CASSFSGGGNNEQFF. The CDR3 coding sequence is TGCGCCAGCAGTTTTAGCGGGGGGGGGAACAATGAGCAGTTCTTC.